The present T cell receptor (beta chain) was sequenced within a study of cytomegalovirus exposure and HLA in healthy donors. 60 Vbeta and 13 Jbeta primers were used in PCR. The data were produced by immunoSEQ multiplex PCR, yet TCRdb's version contains in-frame clones alone and is incomplete. The table lists about 130,000 clones, 84% of them singletons. The CDR3 is 15 residues long. CDR1 is ENHRY and CDR2 is SYGVKD in the germline V gene. V shed 4 bases and J 0 bases; nucleotides not matched to a gene: 1. V usage is TRBV10-3 and J usage is TRBJ2-2, with 8 bases that match TRBD2. The sequencing input was PBMCs. The sequence came from a man aged 50-59 years in good health and CMV-seronegative. CDR3 bases: TGTGCCATCAGTGGCGGGGGGACGAACACCGGGGAGCTGTTTTTT. It codes for CAISGGGTNTGELFF.